A selection of T cell receptor beta chains follows, all from one sample in a study of T-cell memory formation after mild COVID-19. TCRdb used MiXCR to reprocess the 5' RACE reads, holding one entry per CDR3 protein. Seen here are 140,000 to 150,000 distinct CDR3 sequences, around 21% observed once, and the top ten hold approximately 2%. The sequenced sample was PBMCs or a T cell subset sorted from them (not recorded which). All receptors come from an adult woman who had mild COVID-19 (a few samples of this study predate the infection). Cell type and time point are not known. Each CDR3 is given with its conserved first and last residue. The D gene is left open where the match is weak. Clone size is given for some rows only: seen once, a few or many times, or a class if the clone is expanded.

v_call: TRBV7-2
j_call: TRBJ1-5
clone_size: .
d_call: .
cdr3_nt: TGTGCCAGCAGCCCCGGGAGTGGGCCCCAGCATTTT
cdr3_aa: CASSPGSGPQHF

v_call: TRBV29-1
j_call: TRBJ2-3
clone_size: .
d_call: .
cdr3_nt: TGCAGCGTTGTCCGGGCCCTCCCTAGAGCAGATACGCAGTATTTT
cdr3_aa: CSVVRALPRADTQYF

v_call: TRBV12-3/TRBV12-4
j_call: TRBJ2-4
clone_size: many
d_call: TRBD2
cdr3_nt: TGTGCCAGCAGTTTGTTGCGGGGGAGAATAAGGTACTTC
cdr3_aa: CASSLLRGRIRYF

v_call: TRBV9
j_call: TRBJ2-3
clone_size: .
d_call: TRBD2
cdr3_nt: TGTGCCAGCAGCGCGGGGGGGTACAGGACAGATACGCAGTATTTT
cdr3_aa: CASSAGGYRTDTQYF

v_call: TRBV5-1
j_call: TRBJ2-1
clone_size: many
d_call: .
cdr3_nt: TGCGCCAGCAGCGTGCGAGGTGATGAGCAGTTCTTC
cdr3_aa: CASSVRGDEQFF

v_call: TRBV6-1
j_call: TRBJ2-2
clone_size: .
d_call: .
cdr3_nt: TGTGCCAGCTTTCCCTGGGAGGGGGCTCGGAGGGAGCTGTTTTTT
cdr3_aa: CASFPWEGARRELFF

v_call: TRBV19
j_call: TRBJ1-1
clone_size: .
d_call: TRBD1
cdr3_nt: TGTGCCAGTAGTATCCCCCTTTATAGAGACAGGGCCTGGAACACTGAAGCTTTCTTT
cdr3_aa: CASSIPLYRDRAWNTEAFF

v_call: TRBV5-1
j_call: TRBJ2-3
clone_size: many
d_call: .
cdr3_nt: TGCGCCAGCAGGTCTAACACAGATACGCAGTATTTT
cdr3_aa: CASRSNTDTQYF

v_call: TRBV9
j_call: TRBJ2-1
clone_size: few
d_call: TRBD1
cdr3_nt: TGTGCCAGCAGCGTAGACAGGGGGCTTAGGAATGAGCAGTTCTTC
cdr3_aa: CASSVDRGLRNEQFF

v_call: TRBV5-7
j_call: TRBJ2-4
clone_size: few
d_call: .
cdr3_nt: TGTGCCAGCAGCCTCCCACAGGGAAAAAACATTCAGTACTTC
cdr3_aa: CASSLPQGKNIQYF

v_call: TRBV7-2
j_call: TRBJ2-2
clone_size: .
d_call: TRBD2
cdr3_nt: TGTGCCAGCAGCTTAAAACTAGCGGGAGTCGGGGAGCTGTTTTTT
cdr3_aa: CASSLKLAGVGELFF

v_call: TRBV30
j_call: TRBJ2-1
clone_size: .
d_call: TRBD2
cdr3_nt: TGTGCCTGGAGTTTTCCGGGACTAGCGGGAAAAAATGAGCAGTTCTTC
cdr3_aa: CAWSFPGLAGKNEQFF

v_call: TRBV5-1
j_call: TRBJ2-1
clone_size: .
d_call: TRBD2
cdr3_nt: TGCGCCAGCAGATTTCTAGCGGGGGGGATGAATGAGCAGTTCTTC
cdr3_aa: CASRFLAGGMNEQFF

v_call: TRBV6-1
j_call: TRBJ2-1
clone_size: .
d_call: TRBD2
cdr3_nt: TGTGCCAGCTCCGCCCTCCTTACTAGCGGGAGGAGCTCCTACAATGAGCAGTTCTTC
cdr3_aa: CASSALLTSGRSSYNEQFF

v_call: TRBV5-1
j_call: TRBJ1-1
clone_size: few
d_call: .
cdr3_nt: TGCGCCAGCAGCCTCCGGTCTGGGAACACTGAAGCTTTCTTT
cdr3_aa: CASSLRSGNTEAFF